These 8 T cell receptor beta chains were all obtained from the same sample, sequenced in a study of shared T cell receptors in the human thymus. The assay was immunoSEQ multiplex PCR, and TCRdb's table has in-frame clones only and misses some. The sample contains more than 550,000 clones, 87% of which appear only once. A further study also used this sample, focusing on human thymus T cells.

Input material: thymocytes. The receptors shown here come from a boy under two years old with a congenital heart defect.

This CDR3 reads CASSATDARNTEAFF. The CDR3 region has the DNA TGTGCCAGCAGTGCGACAGACGCCCGGAACACTGAAGCTTTCTTT. The V call is TRBV6-1, the J call TRBJ1-1; maybe TRBD1 (5 bases). The germline CDR1 and CDR2 sequences are MNHNS and SASEGT. CDR3 length: 15 amino acids. Trimming pared 4 bases from V and 1 base from J, leaving 13 bases between.

This sequence joins TRBV5-1 and TRBJ1-1, with 7 bases lining up with TRBD1. CDR1 SGHRS and CDR2 YFSETQ come from the germline V gene. With 0 bases clipped from V and 0 bases from J, the junction kept 8 bases outside the gene matches. The length of the CDR3 is 17 residues. CDR3 DNA sequence: TGCGCCAGCAGCTTGGGTGGACAGGAAGGAGTGAACACTGAAGCTTTCTTT. Translation gives CASSLGGQEGVNTEAFF.

The V and J genes are TRBV5-8 and TRBJ2-6; TRBD1 is a possible D gene (5 bases). V lost 5 bases and J lost 4, with 22 bases in between. The germline CDR1 and CDR2 sequences are SGHTS and YDEGEE. The CDR3 length is 18 residues. The CDR3 nucleotides are TGTGCCAGCAGAAAAACTCTAAGGCAGGGATTCGGGGCCAACGTCCTGACTTTC. Protein sequence: CASRKTLRQGFGANVLTF.

The chain joins TRBV7-2 to TRBJ2-7; 7 bases match TRBD2. CDR3 size: 15 residues. Trimming removed 5 bases from V and 1 base from J; junction bases left unmatched: 8. Germline V lookup: CDR1 SGHTA, CDR2 FQGNSA. The CDR3 nucleotides are TGTGCCAGCAGCGTTGGGGGGGGTCCATCCTACGAGCAGTACTTC. This sequence encodes CASSVGGGPSYEQYF.

CDR3 in amino acids: CASSSFPLSRERKANTEAFF. The CDR3 DNA follows: TGTGCCAGCAGTTCCTTCCCCCTGTCTAGGGAGCGTAAGGCGAACACTGAAGCTTTCTTT. The chain couples TRBV27 to TRBJ1-1, with D unclear. The CDR3 consists of 20 residues. V lost 4 bases and J 1 base, leaving 28 bases between the germline ends. Germline V CDR1 and CDR2: MNHEY, SMNVEV (reference sequence).

A word on this clone: This sample includes further DNA sequences coding for the same CDR3. The chain uses TRBV5-6 and TRBJ1-6, with TRBD1 matching 8 bases. The V and J ends lost 0 bases and 9 bases, in that order; junction bases with no gene match: 2. The CDR3 sequence is 14 residues long. Germline V gene sequence: CDR1 SGHDT, CDR2 YYEEEE. Here the CDR3 reads CASSLAGGGSPLHF. The CDR3 DNA follows: TGTGCCAGCAGCTTGGCAGGGGGCGGTTCACCCCTCCACTTT.

The chain is built from TRBV7-9 and TRBJ2-7; 7 nucleotides align to TRBD2. The CDR3 has 13 amino acids. V shed 5 bases and J 3 bases; nucleotides not matched to a gene: 4. The germline gives CDR1 SEHNR, CDR2 FQNEAQ (reference sequence). CDR3 DNA: TGTGCCAGCAGCAGGGACTACCTCTACGAGCAGTACTTC. It yields the protein CASSRDYLYEQYF.

The chain combines TRBV9 with TRBJ2-6, with D possibly being TRBD1 (6 bases). CDR1 and CDR2 from the germline V gene are SGDLS and YYNGEE. The CDR3 spans 17 residues. V was trimmed by 0 bases and J by 0 bases, leaving 10 bases between them. CDR3 in amino acids: CASSVAQGHSGANVLTF. The CDR3 DNA is TGTGCCAGCAGCGTAGCACAGGGCCACTCTGGGGCCAACGTCCTGACTTTC.